The next 5 T cell receptor beta chains were all read from a single sample in a study of CD8+CD57+ T cells in acquired aplastic anemia. Individuals selected for sequencing had exhibited CD8+CD57+ cell expansion on flow cytometry. Genomic DNA, the template, was used for profiling of the TCR beta VDJ and CDR3. TCRdb re-analysed the reads in MiXCR, keeping a single row per CDR3 protein. The sample contains just over 200,000 distinct CDR3 sequences, around three fifths of which appear only once. Sequenced sample: sorted CD4+, CD8+, or CD8+CD57+ T cells (not recorded which) from PBMCs. The receptors were sampled from a human donor with aplastic anemia.

This clonotype occurred a few times. The chain combines TRBV2 with TRBJ2-7, with TRBD1 as a possible D gene (6 bases). Germline loops: CDR1 SNHLY, CDR2 FYNNEI. Trimming pared 0 bases from V and 9 bases from J, leaving 18 bases between. This CDR3 is 15 amino acids long. The CDR3 loop reads CASSEAADRWSGQYF. Here the CDR3 DNA reads TGTGCCAGCAGTGAAGCGGCGGACAGATGGAGTGGGCAGTACTTC.

The rearrangement uses TRBV20-1 and TRBJ2-5, with D possibly being TRBD1 (5 bases). V was shortened by 3 bases and J by 5 bases, with 7 bases between the two germline ends. CDR1 and CDR2 (germline): DFQATT, SNEGSKA (reference sequence). CDR3 length equals 11 residues. This CDR3 reads CSARYRETQYF. The CDR3 nucleotides are TGCAGTGCTAGGTACAGGGAGACCCAGTACTTC.

This rearrangement joins TRBV5-1 to TRBJ1-1, with D uncertain. The CDR3 spans 14 residues. Germline V CDR1 and CDR2: SGHRS, YFSETQ. V gave up 4 bases and J gave up 4 bases, with 14 bases separating them. CDR3 in amino acids: CASSHGTRGTEAFF. In DNA, the CDR3 is TGCGCCAGCAGCCACGGTACACGGGGCACTGAAGCTTTCTTT.

The V and J genes are TRBV24-1 and TRBJ2-1; maybe TRBD2 (5 bases). Germline loops: CDR1 KGHDR, CDR2 SFDVKD. The CDR3 length is 17 residues. Trimming left V 6 bases short and J 0 bases short, with 17 bases between. The CDR3 is CATSNSRGAASYNEQFF. CDR3 nucleotides: TGTGCCACCAGTAACTCTCGGGGAGCAGCCTCCTACAATGAGCAGTTCTTC.

The J gene is TRBJ2-7, the V gene TRBV24-1; a possible D gene is TRBD2 (6 bases). There are 12 residues in the CDR3. Trimming pared 7 bases from V and 1 base from J, leaving 7 bases between. CDR1 and CDR2 from the germline V gene are KGHDR and SFDVKD. The CDR3 sequence is CATRGLSYEQYF. Written as DNA, the CDR3 is TGTGCCACCAGGGGACTTTCCTACGAGCAGTACTTC.